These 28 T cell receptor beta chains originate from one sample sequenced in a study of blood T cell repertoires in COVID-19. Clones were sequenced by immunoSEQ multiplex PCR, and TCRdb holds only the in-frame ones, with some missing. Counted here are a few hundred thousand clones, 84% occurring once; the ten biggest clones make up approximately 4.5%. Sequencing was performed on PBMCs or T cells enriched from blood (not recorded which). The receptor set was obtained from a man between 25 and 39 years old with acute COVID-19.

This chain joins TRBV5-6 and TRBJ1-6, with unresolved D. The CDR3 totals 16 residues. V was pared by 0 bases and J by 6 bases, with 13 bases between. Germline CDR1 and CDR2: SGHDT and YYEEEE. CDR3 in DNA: TGTGCCAGCAGCTTGGCGGGTTATAGCCGTAATTCACCCCTCCACTTT. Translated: CASSLAGYSRNSPLHF.

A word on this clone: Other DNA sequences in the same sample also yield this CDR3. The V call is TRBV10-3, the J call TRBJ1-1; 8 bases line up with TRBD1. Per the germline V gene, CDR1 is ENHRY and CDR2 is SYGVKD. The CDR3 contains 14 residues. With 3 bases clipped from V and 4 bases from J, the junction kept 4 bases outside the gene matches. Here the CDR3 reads CAISDSGQGTEAFF. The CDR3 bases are TGTGCCATCAGTGATTCTGGACAGGGCACTGAAGCTTTCTTT.

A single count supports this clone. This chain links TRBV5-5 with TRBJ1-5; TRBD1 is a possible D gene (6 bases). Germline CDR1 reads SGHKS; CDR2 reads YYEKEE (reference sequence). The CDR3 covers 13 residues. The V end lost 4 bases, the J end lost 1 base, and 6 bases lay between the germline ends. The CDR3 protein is CASSQGSNQPQHF. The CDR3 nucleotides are TGTGCCAGCAGCCAGGGGAGCAATCAGCCCCAGCATTTT.

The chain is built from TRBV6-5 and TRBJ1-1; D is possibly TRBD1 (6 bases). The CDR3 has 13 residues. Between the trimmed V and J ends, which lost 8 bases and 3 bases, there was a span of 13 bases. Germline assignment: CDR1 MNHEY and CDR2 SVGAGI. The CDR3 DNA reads TGTGCCAGCCGCAGGGGATGGGACACTGAAGCTTTCTTT. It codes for CASRRGWDTEAFF.

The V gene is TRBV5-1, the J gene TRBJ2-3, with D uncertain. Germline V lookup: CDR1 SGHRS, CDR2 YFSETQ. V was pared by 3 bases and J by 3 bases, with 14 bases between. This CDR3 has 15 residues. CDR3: CASSSVSRRTDTQYF. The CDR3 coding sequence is TGCGCCAGCAGCTCAGTTAGCAGAAGGACAGATACGCAGTATTTT.

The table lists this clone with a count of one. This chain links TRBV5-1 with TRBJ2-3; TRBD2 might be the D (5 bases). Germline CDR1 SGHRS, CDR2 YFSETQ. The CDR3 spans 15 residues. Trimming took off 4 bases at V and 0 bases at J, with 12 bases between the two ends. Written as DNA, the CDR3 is TGCGCCAGCAGCCCGAGCGGTACTAGCACAGATACGCAGTATTTT. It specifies CASSPSGTSTDTQYF. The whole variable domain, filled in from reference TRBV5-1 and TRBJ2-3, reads KAGVTQTPRYLIKTRGQQVTLSCSPISGHRSVSWYQQTPGQGLQFLFEYFSETQRNKGNFPGRFSGRQFSNSRSEMNVSTLELGDSALYLCASSPSGTSTDTQYFGPGTRLTVL.

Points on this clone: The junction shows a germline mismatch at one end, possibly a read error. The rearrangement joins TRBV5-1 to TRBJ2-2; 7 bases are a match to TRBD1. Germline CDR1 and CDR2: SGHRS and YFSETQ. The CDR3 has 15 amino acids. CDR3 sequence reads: CASSLERQGTGELFF. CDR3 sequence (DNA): TGTGCCAGCAGCTTAGAGAGACAGGGAACCGGGGAGCTGTTTTTT.

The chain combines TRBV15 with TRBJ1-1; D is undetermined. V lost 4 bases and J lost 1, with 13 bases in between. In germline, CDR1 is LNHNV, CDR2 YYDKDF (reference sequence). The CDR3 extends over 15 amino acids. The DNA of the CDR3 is TGTGCCACCAGCACCCACAACCCGGGGAACACTGAAGCTTTCTTT. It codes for CATSTHNPGNTEAFF.

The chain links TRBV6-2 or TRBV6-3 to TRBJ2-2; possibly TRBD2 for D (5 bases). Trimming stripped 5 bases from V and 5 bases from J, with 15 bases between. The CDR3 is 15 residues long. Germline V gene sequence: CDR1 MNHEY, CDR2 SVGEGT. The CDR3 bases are TGTGCCAGCAGTCGTGAGGGCTTGAGGACCGGGGAGCTGTTTTTT. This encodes CASSREGLRTGELFF.

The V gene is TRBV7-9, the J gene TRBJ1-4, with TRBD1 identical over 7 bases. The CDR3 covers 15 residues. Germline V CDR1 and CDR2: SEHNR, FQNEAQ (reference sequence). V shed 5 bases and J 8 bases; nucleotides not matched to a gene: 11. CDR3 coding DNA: TGTGCCAGCAGCGCCAACAGGGGTGGAATCGAAAAACTGTTTTTT. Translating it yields CASSANRGGIEKLFF.

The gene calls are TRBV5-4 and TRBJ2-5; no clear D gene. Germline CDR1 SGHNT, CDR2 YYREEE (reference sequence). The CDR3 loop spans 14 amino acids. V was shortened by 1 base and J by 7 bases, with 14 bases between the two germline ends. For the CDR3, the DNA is TGTGCCAGCAGCTTGCAATCACAGTTTCCGACCCAGTACTTC. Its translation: CASSLQSQFPTQYF.

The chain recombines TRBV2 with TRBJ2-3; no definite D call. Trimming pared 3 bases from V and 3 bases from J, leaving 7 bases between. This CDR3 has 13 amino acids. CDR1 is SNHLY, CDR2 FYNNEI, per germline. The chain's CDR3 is CASSDSQTDTQYF. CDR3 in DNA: TGTGCCAGCAGTGATTCCCAGACAGATACGCAGTATTTT. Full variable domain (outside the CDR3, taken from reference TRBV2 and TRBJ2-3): EPEVTQTPSHQVTQMGQEVILRCVPISNHLYFYWYRQILGQKVEFLVSFYNNEISEKSEIFDDQFSVERPDGSNFTLKIRSTKLEDSAMYFCASSDSQTDTQYFGPGTRLTVL.

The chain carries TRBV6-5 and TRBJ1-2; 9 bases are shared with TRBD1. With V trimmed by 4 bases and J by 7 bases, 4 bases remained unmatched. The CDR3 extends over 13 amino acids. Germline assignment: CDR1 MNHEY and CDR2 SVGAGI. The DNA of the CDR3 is TGTGCCAGCAGTTCCACAGGGGGCGTTGGCTACACCTTC. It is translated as CASSSTGGVGYTF.

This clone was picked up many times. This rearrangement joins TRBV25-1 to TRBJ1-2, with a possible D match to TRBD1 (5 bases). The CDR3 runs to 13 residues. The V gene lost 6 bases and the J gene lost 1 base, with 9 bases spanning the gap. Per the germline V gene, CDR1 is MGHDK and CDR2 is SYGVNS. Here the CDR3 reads CASREQDNYGYTF. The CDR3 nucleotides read TGTGCCAGCAGGGAACAGGATAACTATGGCTACACCTTC.

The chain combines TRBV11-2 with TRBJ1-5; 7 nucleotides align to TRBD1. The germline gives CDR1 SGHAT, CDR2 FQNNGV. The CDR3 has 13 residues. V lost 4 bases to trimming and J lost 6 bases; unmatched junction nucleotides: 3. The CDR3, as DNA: TGTGCCAGCAGCTACGGGACAGCTCAGCCCCAGCATTTT. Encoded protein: CASSYGTAQPQHF. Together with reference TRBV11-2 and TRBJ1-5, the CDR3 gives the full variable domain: EAGVAQSPRYKIIEKRQSVAFWCNPISGHATLYWYQQILGQGPKLLIQFQNNGVVDDSQLPKDRFSAERLKGVDSTLKIQPAKLEDSAVYLCASSYGTAQPQHFGDGTRLSIL.

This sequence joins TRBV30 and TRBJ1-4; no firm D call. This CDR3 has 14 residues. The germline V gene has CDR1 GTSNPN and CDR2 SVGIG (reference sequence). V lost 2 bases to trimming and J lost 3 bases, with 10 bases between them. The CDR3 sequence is CAWSTLLPNEKLFF. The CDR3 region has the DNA TGTGCCTGGAGTACCCTATTACCTAATGAAAAACTGTTTTTT.

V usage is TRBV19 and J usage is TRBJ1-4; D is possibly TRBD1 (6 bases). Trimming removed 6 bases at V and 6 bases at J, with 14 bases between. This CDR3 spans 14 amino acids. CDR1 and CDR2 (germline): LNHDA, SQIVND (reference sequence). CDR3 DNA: TGTGCCAGTAGGGGACGGCGACAGGATGAAAAACTGTTTTTT. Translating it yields CASRGRRQDEKLFF.

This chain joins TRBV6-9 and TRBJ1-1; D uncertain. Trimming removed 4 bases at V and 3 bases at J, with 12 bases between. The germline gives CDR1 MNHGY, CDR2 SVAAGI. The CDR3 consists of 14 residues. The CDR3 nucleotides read TGTGCCAGCAGTTCCCAGGCGCGCGACACTGAAGCTTTCTTT. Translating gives CASSSQARDTEAFF.

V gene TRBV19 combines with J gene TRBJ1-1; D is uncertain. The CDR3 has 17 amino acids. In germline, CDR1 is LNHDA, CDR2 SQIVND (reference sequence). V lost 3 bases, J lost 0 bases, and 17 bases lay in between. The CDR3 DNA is TGTGCCAGTAGTATTGGGAGCGGAGGGAACCTGAACACTGAAGCTTTCTTT. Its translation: CASSIGSGGNLNTEAFF.

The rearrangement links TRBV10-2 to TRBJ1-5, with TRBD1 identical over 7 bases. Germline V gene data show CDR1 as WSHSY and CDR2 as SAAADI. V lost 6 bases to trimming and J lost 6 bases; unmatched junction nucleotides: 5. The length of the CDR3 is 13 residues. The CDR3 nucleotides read TGCGCCAGCAGACCGGGACAGACTCAGCCCCAGCATTTT. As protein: CASRPGQTQPQHF.

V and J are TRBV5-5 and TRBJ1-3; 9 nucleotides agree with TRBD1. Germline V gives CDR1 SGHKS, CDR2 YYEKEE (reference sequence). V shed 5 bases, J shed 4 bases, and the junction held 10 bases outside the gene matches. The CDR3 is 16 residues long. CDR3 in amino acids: CASREQTGGPGNTIYF. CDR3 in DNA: TGTGCCAGCAGAGAGCAGACAGGGGGTCCAGGAAACACCATATATTTT.

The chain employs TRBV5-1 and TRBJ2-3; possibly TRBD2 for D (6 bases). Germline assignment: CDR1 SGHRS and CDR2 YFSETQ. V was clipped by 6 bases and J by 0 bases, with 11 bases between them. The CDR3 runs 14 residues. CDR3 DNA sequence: TGCGCCAGCACCGAAGGGACTAGCACAGATACGCAGTATTTT. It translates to CASTEGTSTDTQYF.

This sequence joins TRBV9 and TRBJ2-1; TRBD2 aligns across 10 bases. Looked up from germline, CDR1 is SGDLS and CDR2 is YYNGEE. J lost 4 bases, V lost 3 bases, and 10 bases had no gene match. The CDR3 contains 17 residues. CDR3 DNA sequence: TGTGCCAGCAGCGCCCCCATTCTAGCGGGGGATTACAATGAGCAGTTCTTC. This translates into CASSAPILAGDYNEQFF.

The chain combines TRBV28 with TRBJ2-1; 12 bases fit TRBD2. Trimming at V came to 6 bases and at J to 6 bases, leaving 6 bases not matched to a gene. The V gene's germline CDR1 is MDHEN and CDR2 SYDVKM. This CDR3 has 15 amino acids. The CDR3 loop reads CASSLTSGGTNEQFF. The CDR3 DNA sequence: TGTGCCAGCAGCCTGACTAGCGGGGGTACCAATGAGCAGTTCTTC.

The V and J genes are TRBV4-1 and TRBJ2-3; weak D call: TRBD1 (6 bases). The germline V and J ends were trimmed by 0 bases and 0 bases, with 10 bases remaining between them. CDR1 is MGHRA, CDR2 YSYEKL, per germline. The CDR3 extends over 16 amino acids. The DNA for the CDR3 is TGCGCCAGCAGCCAAGATGGGGGCGGGAGCACAGATACGCAGTATTTT. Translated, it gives CASSQDGGGSTDTQYF.

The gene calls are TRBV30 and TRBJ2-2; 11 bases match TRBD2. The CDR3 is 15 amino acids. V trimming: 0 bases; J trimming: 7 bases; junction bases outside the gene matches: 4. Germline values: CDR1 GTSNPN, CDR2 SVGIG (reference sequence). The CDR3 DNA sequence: TGTGCCTGGAGTGTACTAGCGGGAGTTATCGGGGAGCTGTTTTTT. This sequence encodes CAWSVLAGVIGELFF.

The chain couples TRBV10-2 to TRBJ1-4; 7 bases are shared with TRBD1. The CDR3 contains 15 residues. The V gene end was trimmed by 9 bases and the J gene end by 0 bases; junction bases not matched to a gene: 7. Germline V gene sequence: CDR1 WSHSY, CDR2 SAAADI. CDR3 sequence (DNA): TGCGCCAGTAGGCGGGACAGTACAACTAATGAAAAACTGTTTTTT. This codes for CASRRDSTTNEKLFF.

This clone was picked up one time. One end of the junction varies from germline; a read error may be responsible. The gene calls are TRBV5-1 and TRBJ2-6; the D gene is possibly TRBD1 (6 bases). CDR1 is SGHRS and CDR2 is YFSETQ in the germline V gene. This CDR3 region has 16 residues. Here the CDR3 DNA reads TGTGCCAGCAGCCCAAGGGACAACTCTGGGGCCAACGTCCTGACTTTC. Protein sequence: CASSPRDNSGANVLTF.